The 31 T cell receptor beta chains below all came from one sample that was sequenced in a study of OX40 agonist ivuxolimab in advanced cancers. This table comes from immunoSEQ multiplex PCR, and its TCRdb copy is limited to in-frame clones, with some not included. The sample records about 70,000 clones, 70% to 90% being singletons. The specimen was CD4+ or CD8+ T cells sorted from blood, collected in a trial of the OX40 agonist ivuxolimab. The source of these receptors is an adult with an advanced solid tumor such as melanoma, head and neck, liver or kidney cancer.

This clone was detected once. This chain links TRBV28 with TRBJ1-1, with D perhaps TRBD1 (5 bases). The V gene lost 2 bases and the J gene lost 3 bases, with 19 bases spanning the gap. The CDR3 has 17 amino acids. Per germline, CDR1 MDHEN and CDR2 SYDVKM. The CDR3 DNA follows: TGTGCCAGCAGTTTAGGGCGTTGGGGGGAGCAGGACACTGAAGCTTTCTTT. Amino acid sequence: CASSLGRWGEQDTEAFF.

The J gene is TRBJ1-5, the V gene TRBV6-1; a weak D match, TRBD1 (6 bases). V was trimmed by 3 bases and J by 1 base, leaving 10 bases between them. Germline V gives CDR1 MNHNS, CDR2 SASEGT. The CDR3 length is 15 residues. The CDR3, as DNA: TGTGCCAGCAGTGACCAGGACAGAAGCAATCAGCCCCAGCATTTT. Its translation: CASSDQDRSNQPQHF.

About this clone: In the same sample, other DNA sequences code for this CDR3. The chain combines TRBV18 with TRBJ1-1, with D unresolved. CDR3 length: 14 residues. Germline V gives CDR1 KGHSH, CDR2 LQKENI. Trimming removed 2 bases from V and 1 base from J, with 8 bases in between. The CDR3 DNA reads as TGTGCCAGCTCACCAAGTCAGGCGAACACTGAAGCTTTCTTT. It codes for CASSPSQANTEAFF.

CDR3 protein: CASSSAGTGGGYTF. The CDR3 DNA follows: TGTGCCAGCAGCTCCGCCGGGACAGGGGGTGGCTACACCTTC. The chain joins TRBV5-4 to TRBJ1-2, with TRBD1 matching over 11 bases. The CDR3 spans 14 residues. Germline CDR1 is SGHNT and CDR2 is YYREEE (reference sequence). With 3 bases clipped from V and 7 bases from J, the junction kept 5 bases outside the gene matches.

The V gene is TRBV2, the J gene TRBJ1-2; 7 bases are a match to TRBD1. Germline lookup yields CDR1 SNHLY and CDR2 FYNNEI. The V and J ends lost 6 bases and 5 bases, in that order; junction bases with no gene match: 12. This CDR3 comprises 15 residues. The CDR3 loop reads CASSRDSNILYGYTF. For the CDR3, the DNA is TGTGCCAGCAGCAGGGACAGCAACATACTATATGGCTACACCTTC.

The rearrangement uses TRBV5-8 and TRBJ2-7, with TRBD1 as a possible D gene (6 bases). CDR1 is SGHTS, CDR2 YDEGEE, per germline. The CDR3 is 13 residues long. V gave up 6 bases and J gave up 2 bases, with 12 bases separating them. CDR3 sequence (DNA): TGTGCCAGCAACCCGGGACAAACCTACGAGCAGTACTTC. Its translation: CASNPGQTYEQYF. The variable domain in full, completed from reference TRBV5-8 and TRBJ2-7, reads EAGVTQSPTHLIKTRGQQATLRCSPISGHTSVYWYQQALGLGLQFLLWYDEGEERNRGNFPPRFSGRQFPNYSSELNVNALELEDSALYLCASNPGQTYEQYFGPGTRLTVT.

This chain links TRBV13 with TRBJ2-5; 12 nucleotides align to TRBD2. The length of the CDR3 is 16 residues. With 3 bases clipped from V and 11 bases from J, the junction kept 13 bases outside the gene matches. Germline values: CDR1 PRHDT, CDR2 FYEKMQ (reference sequence). This CDR3 is CASSFELAGGSGEQYF. The CDR3 coding sequence is TGTGCCAGCAGCTTCGAACTAGCGGGAGGCTCTGGGGAGCAGTACTTC.

V and J are TRBV19 and TRBJ2-7; the match to TRBD2 covers 7 bases. The CDR3 runs 13 residues. CDR1 is LNHDA, CDR2 SQIVND, per germline (reference sequence). Germline trimming cut 7 bases from V and 3 bases from J; bases unmatched to any gene: 6. CDR3 residues: CASKGGTDYEQYF. CDR3 in DNA: TGTGCCAGTAAGGGAGGGACGGACTACGAGCAGTACTTC.

The V gene is TRBV4-1, the J gene TRBJ1-5; D gene unclear. The CDR3 is 14 residues long. Trimming took off 0 bases at V and 0 bases at J, with 3 bases between the two ends. Germline assignment: CDR1 MGHRA and CDR2 YSYEKL. The CDR3 nucleotides are TGCGCCAGCAGCCAAGAAGGTAGCAATCAGCCCCAGCATTTT. This translates into CASSQEGSNQPQHF.

This clone was recorded only once. This rearrangement joins TRBV7-8 to TRBJ2-7; no reliable D call. V was pared by 6 bases and J by 4 bases, with 10 bases between. The germline V gene has CDR1 SGHVS and CDR2 FQNEAQ. This CDR3 has 12 amino acids. CDR3 in DNA: TGTGCCAGCAGGAGCCGCGTTTACGAGCAGTACTTC. It yields the protein CASRSRVYEQYF.

The rearrangement uses TRBV7-8 and TRBJ1-1; D gene uncertain. V lost 2 bases to trimming and J lost 1 base, with 11 bases between them. Germline values: CDR1 SGHVS, CDR2 FQNEAQ. The CDR3 totals 15 residues. For the CDR3, the DNA is TGTGCCAGCAGCTTATCTAGGTTCCAGAACACTGAAGCTTTCTTT. This gives the protein CASSLSRFQNTEAFF. Looking up the rest from reference TRBV7-8 and TRBJ1-1 gives the full variable domain: GAGVSQSPRYKVAKRGQDVALRCDPISGHVSLFWYQQALGQGPEFLTYFQNEAQLDKSGLPSDRFFAERPEGSVSTLKIQRTQQEDSAVYLCASSLSRFQNTEAFFGQGTRLTVV.

The chain joins TRBV7-9 to TRBJ2-1; 9 positions match TRBD2. The CDR3 covers 18 residues. Germline trimming cut 4 bases from V and 3 bases from J; bases unmatched to any gene: 13. Germline values: CDR1 SEHNR, CDR2 FQNEAQ (reference sequence). Here the CDR3 DNA reads TGTGCCAGCAGCTCGGGACAGTTGACTAGCGGAGTCTACAATGAGCAGTTCTTC. It is translated as CASSSGQLTSGVYNEQFF. The whole variable domain, remainder taken from reference TRBV7-9 and TRBJ2-1, is DTGVSQNPRHKITKRGQNVTFRCDPISEHNRLYWYRQTLGQGPEFLTYFQNEAQLEKSRLLSDRFSAERPKGSFSTLEIQRTEQGDSAMYLCASSSGQLTSGVYNEQFFGPGTRLTVL.

The chain uses TRBV15 and TRBJ2-1, with 8 bases fitting TRBD2. The CDR3 is 16 amino acids. From germline, CDR1 is LNHNV and CDR2 YYDKDF (reference sequence). Unmatched junction bases numbered 5, after V lost 0 bases and J lost 4 bases. In DNA, the CDR3 is TGTGCCACCAGCAGAGAGTCGATAGCGGGGTACAATGAGCAGTTCTTC. Protein product: CATSRESIAGYNEQFF.

This chain joins TRBV7-9 and TRBJ1-5; TRBD1 matches at 10 bases. V lost 2 bases to trimming and J lost 0 bases; unmatched junction nucleotides: 10. This CDR3 is built from 19 residues. From germline, CDR1 is SEHNR and CDR2 FQNEAQ (reference sequence). The CDR3 sequence: CASSLSPTGGVGSNQPQHF. In DNA form, the CDR3 reads TGTGCCAGCAGCTTATCGCCGACAGGGGGCGTTGGTAGCAATCAGCCCCAGCATTTT.

The chain is built from TRBV5-4 and TRBJ2-7; D may match TRBD1 or TRBD2 (5 bases each). Germline V gives CDR1 SGHNT, CDR2 YYREEE (reference sequence). The CDR3 extends over 14 amino acids. V was cut by 4 bases and J by 1 base, with 12 bases left in between. The CDR3 DNA sequence: TGTGCCAGCAGCCCCGGGACCGCGTCCTACGAGCAGTACTTC. Translating it yields CASSPGTASYEQYF.

This clone was seen more than once but under ten times. The chain links TRBV27 to TRBJ1-1; TRBD1 is a possible D gene (6 bases). This CDR3 has 15 residues. Trimming removed 3 bases from V and 2 bases from J, with 13 bases in between. CDR1 is MNHEY, CDR2 SMNVEV, per germline (reference sequence). CDR3 nucleotides: TGTGCCAGCAGTTTGCAGGGGTCCTTTAACACTGAAGCTTTCTTT. It yields the protein CASSLQGSFNTEAFF.

As for this clone: One end of the junction varies from germline; a read error may be responsible. The V and J genes are TRBV7-7 and TRBJ2-5; 7 bases map to TRBD2. CDR1 is SSHAT and CDR2 is FNYEAQ in the germline V gene (reference sequence). This CDR3 is 13 amino acids long. The CDR3 reads CASSTSAGETQYF. Written as DNA, the CDR3 is TGTGCTAGCAGCACTAGCGCGGGAGAGACCCAGTACTTC.

The chain is built from TRBV19 and TRBJ1-2, with D perhaps TRBD1 (6 bases). The length of the CDR3 is 14 residues. Germline V lookup: CDR1 LNHDA, CDR2 SQIVND (reference sequence). V dropped 7 bases and J dropped 2 bases, with 14 bases sitting between them. The CDR3 sequence is CASIPDSENYGYTF. The CDR3 nucleotides are TGTGCCAGTATTCCGGACAGCGAGAACTATGGCTACACCTTC.

The CDR3: CASSLSPGQGAGELFF. For the CDR3, the DNA is TGTGCCAGCAGTTTATCTCCGGGACAGGGGGCCGGGGAGCTGTTTTTT. The chain combines TRBV28 with TRBJ2-2; 11 bases fit TRBD1. Unmatched junction bases numbered 4, after V lost 1 base and J lost 6 bases. This CDR3 is 16 amino acids long. The germline V gene has CDR1 MDHEN and CDR2 SYDVKM.

The CDR3 spells CASTEQGPNEKLFF. In nucleotides, the CDR3 is TGTGCCAGTACGGAGCAGGGACCTAATGAAAAACTGTTTTTT. The genes are TRBV7-9 and TRBJ1-4; D possibly corresponds to TRBD1 (5 bases). The CDR3 extends over 14 amino acids. Germline V gene sequence: CDR1 SEHNR, CDR2 FQNEAQ (reference sequence). The germline V and J ends were trimmed by 9 bases and 3 bases, with 14 bases remaining between them.

This rearrangement joins TRBV10-3 to TRBJ2-3, with 7 bases matching TRBD2. The germline gives CDR1 ENHRY, CDR2 SYGVKD. This CDR3 region has 15 residues. Trimming took 9 bases from V and 5 from J; bases not matched to a gene: 14. The CDR3 DNA follows: TGTGCCATAAACGACTCGGGAGGAGGGAGAGATACGCAGTATTTT. Protein sequence: CAINDSGGGRDTQYF.

The gene calls are TRBV6-1 and TRBJ2-7; tentative D call: TRBD2 (5 bases). Germline assignment: CDR1 MNHNS and CDR2 SASEGT. This CDR3 contains 16 residues. The ends were cut back, 7 bases at V and 1 base at J, with 20 bases in the middle. CDR3 bases: TGTGCCAGCATTGAGAGTCTAGCTGGATGGTCCTACGAGCAGTACTTC. Translation gives CASIESLAGWSYEQYF.

This rearrangement joins TRBV28 to TRBJ2-4; tentatively, D is TRBD2 (6 bases). The V end was cut by 6 bases, the J end by 2 bases, with 11 bases between. The CDR3 covers 14 residues. Germline CDR1 MDHEN, CDR2 SYDVKM. The CDR3 is CASSPGSSKNIQYF. CDR3 bases: TGTGCCAGCAGCCCCGGGAGCTCCAAAAACATTCAGTACTTC.

This clone was observed a single time. The V call is TRBV11-3, the J call TRBJ2-7, with D hard to call. The length of the CDR3 is 15 residues. The V and J ends lost 0 bases and 2 bases respectively, with 11 bases between them. The V gene's germline CDR1 is SGHNT and CDR2 YENEEA. The CDR3 is CASSLEGAKAYEQYF. The CDR3, as DNA: TGTGCCAGCAGCTTAGAAGGAGCCAAAGCCTACGAGCAGTACTTC.

This chain uses TRBV20-1 with TRBJ2-7; D may be TRBD1 (6 bases). This CDR3 spans 11 amino acids. The germline CDR1 and CDR2 sequences are DFQATT and SNEGSKA (reference sequence). Trimming took 0 bases from V and 10 from J, leaving 10 bases between them. CDR3 nucleotides: TGCAGTGCTAGAGATCGGACAGTACAGTACTTC. Protein: CSARDRTVQYF.

V gene TRBV5-4 combines with J gene TRBJ2-2; 14 bases are shared with TRBD2. V was clipped by 4 bases and J by 7 bases; unmatched bases: 6. From germline, CDR1 is SGHNT and CDR2 YYREEE (reference sequence). The CDR3 sequence is 16 residues long. CDR3 amino acids: CASSTRTSGGSGELFF. The DNA for the CDR3 is TGTGCCAGCAGCACCCGGACTAGCGGGGGGAGCGGGGAGCTGTTTTTT.

The rearrangement uses TRBV2 and TRBJ2-7, with D maybe TRBD1 (6 bases). The CDR3 has 12 amino acids. The germline gives CDR1 SNHLY, CDR2 FYNNEI. V lost 5 bases to trimming and J lost 5 bases, with 10 bases between them. CDR3 sequence: CASSTQGNEQYF. CDR3 DNA sequence: TGTGCCAGCAGTACCCAGGGGAACGAGCAGTACTTC.

The chain joins TRBV4-2 to TRBJ2-7; maybe TRBD1 (6 bases). CDR3 size: 16 residues. CDR1 and CDR2 from the germline V gene are LGHNA and YNFKEQ. V gave up 0 bases and J gave up 5 bases, with 17 bases separating them. The CDR3 loop is CASSQDGRGAFNEQYF. The CDR3 coding sequence is TGTGCCAGCAGCCAAGATGGCAGGGGCGCGTTTAACGAGCAGTACTTC.

This chain links TRBV21-1 with TRBJ2-7. TRBV21-1 is classified as a pseudogene. CDR3 length equals 11 residues. The CDR3 nucleotides are TGTGCCAGCAGAAATGGGGTCGGGCAGTACTTC. It codes for CASRNGVGQYF.

This chain joins TRBV5-1 and TRBJ2-3; no reliable D call. V dropped 0 bases and J dropped 3 bases, with 11 bases sitting between them. The germline V gene encodes CDR1 SGHRS and CDR2 YFSETQ. This CDR3 spans 15 amino acids. The CDR3 DNA reads TGCGCCAGCAGCTTGGCGAGGCAGCCTACAGATACGCAGTATTTT. Amino acids: CASSLARQPTDTQYF.

The chain uses TRBV28 and TRBJ2-7, with D possibly being TRBD2 (6 bases). Germline lookup yields CDR1 MDHEN and CDR2 SYDVKM. This CDR3 has 14 residues. V lost 2 bases and J lost 3, with 11 bases in between. In DNA form, the CDR3 reads TGTGCCAGCAGTTTACGGGGGTCCCACTACGAGCAGTACTTC. This translates into CASSLRGSHYEQYF. Filled out from reference TRBV28 and TRBJ2-7, the complete variable domain reads DVKVTQSSRYLVKRTGEKVFLECVQDMDHENMFWYRQDPGLGLRLIYFSYDVKMKEKGDIPEGYSVSREKKERFSLILESASTNQTSMYLCASSLRGSHYEQYFGPGTRLTVT.